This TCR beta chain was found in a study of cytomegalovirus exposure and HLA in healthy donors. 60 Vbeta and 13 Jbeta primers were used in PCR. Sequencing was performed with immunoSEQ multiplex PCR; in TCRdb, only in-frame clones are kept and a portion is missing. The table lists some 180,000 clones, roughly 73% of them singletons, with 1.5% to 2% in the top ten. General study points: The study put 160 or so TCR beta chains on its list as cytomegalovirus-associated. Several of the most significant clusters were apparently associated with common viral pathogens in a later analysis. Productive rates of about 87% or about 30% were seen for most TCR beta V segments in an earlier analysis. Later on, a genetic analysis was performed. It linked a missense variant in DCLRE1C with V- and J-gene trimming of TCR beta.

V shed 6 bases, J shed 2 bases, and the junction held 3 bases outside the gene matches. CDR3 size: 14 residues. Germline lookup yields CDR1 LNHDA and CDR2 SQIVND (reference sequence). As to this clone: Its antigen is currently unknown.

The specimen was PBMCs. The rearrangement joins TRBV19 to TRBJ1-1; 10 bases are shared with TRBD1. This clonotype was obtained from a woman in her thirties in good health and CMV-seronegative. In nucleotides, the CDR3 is TGTGCCAGTAGAAGGGACAGGGGAAACACTGAAGCTTTCTTT. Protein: CASRRDRGNTEAFF.